This is a list of T cell receptor beta chains from one sample in a study of shared clonotypes between healthy human individuals. Method: immunoSEQ multiplex PCR; TCRdb's copy keeps in-frame clones and lacks some. The sample comprises roughly 2,500,000 clones, 90% to 95% of which are singletons, and 0.36% rests with the top ten. Sequencing was done on a sample of naive CD4+ T cells from PBMCs. These receptors all come from a man aged 18 to 30 in good health. Some clones in this sample may be carry-over from other donors' samples. The CDR3 runs from the conserved cysteine through the conserved F or W. The D gene is left open where the match is weak. Expanded clones get a size class; other rows say once, few or many, or leave the size out.

v_gene	len	j_gene	abundance	d_gene	CDR3aa	CDR3nt
TRBV7-9	15	TRBJ2-2	NA	TRBD1	CASSPDRANTGELFF	TGTGCCAGCAGCCCGGACAGGGCGAACACCGGGGAGCTGTTTTTT
TRBV20-1	11	TRBJ1-1	few	NA	CSAPGVPEAFF	TGCAGTGCCCCGGGAGTCCCTGAAGCTTTCTTT
TRBV2	15	TRBJ1-5	NA	NA	CASFKEGTYNQPQHF	TGTGCCAGCTTCAAGGAGGGGACTTACAATCAGCCCCAGCATTTT
TRBV5-1	15	TRBJ2-7	NA	NA	CASSLNLGSSYEQYF	TGCGCCAGCAGCTTGAATCTAGGGAGCTCCTACGAGCAGTACTTC
TRBV5-6	13	TRBJ2-5	NA	NA	CASSLVDQETQYF	TGTGCCAGCAGCTTGGTGGATCAAGAGACCCAGTACTTC
TRBV28	15	TRBJ2-2	NA	TRBD2	CASSTPGLNTGELFF	TGTGCCAGCAGTACTCCGGGACTAAACACCGGGGAGCTGTTTTTT
TRBV9	15	TRBJ2-5	NA	TRBD2	CASSPREGVVETQYF	TGTGCCAGCAGCCCCCGGGAGGGGGTGGTCGAGACCCAGTACTTC
TRBV18	14	TRBJ1-1	once	NA	CASSPSPPNTEAFF	TGTGCCAGCTCACCCAGCCCGCCGAACACTGAAGCTTTCTTT
TRBV5-1	17	TRBJ2-3	NA	TRBD2	CASSPPPLAGGADTQYF	TGCGCCAGCAGCCCACCTCCCTTAGCGGGAGGGGCAGATACGCAGTATTTT
TRBV6-5	15	TRBJ2-7	NA	NA	CASSYSRMGLYEQYF	TGTGCCAGCAGTTACTCTCGGATGGGGCTTTACGAGCAGTACTTC
TRBV30	13	TRBJ1-3	NA	NA	CAWSLTGGNTIYF	TGTGCCTGGAGCCTGACAGGCGGAAACACCATATATTTT
TRBV28	14	TRBJ2-1	NA	TRBD2	CASRGTSGINEQFF	TGTGCCAGCAGGGGGACTAGCGGGATCAATGAGCAGTTCTTC
TRBV18	13	TRBJ2-1	NA	NA	CASSHDQYNEQFF	TGTGCCAGCTCACATGACCAATACAATGAGCAGTTCTTC
TRBV30	14	TRBJ2-3	NA	NA	CASDGSPSTDTQYF	TGTGCCTCGGACGGGAGCCCTAGCACAGATACGCAGTATTTT
TRBV4-3	15	TRBJ1-1	NA	TRBD1	CASSQETGRATEAFF	TGCGCCAGCAGCCAGGAGACAGGGCGGGCCACTGAAGCTTTCTTT
TRBV5-4	15	TRBJ2-1	NA	NA	CASSLGGHGTNEQFF	TGTGCCAGCAGCTTGGGGGGTCATGGGACAAATGAGCAGTTCTTC
TRBV11-2	16	TRBJ2-1	once	TRBD1	CASSSPAGGSYNEQFF	TGTGCCAGCAGCTCCCCGGCAGGGGGATCCTACAATGAGCAGTTCTTC
TRBV6-6	12	TRBJ2-7	NA	NA	CASRRVSYEQYF	TGTGCCAGCAGAAGAGTGTCCTACGAGCAGTACTTC
TRBV6-5	13	TRBJ1-2	NA	NA	CASSLQGNYGYTF	TGTGCCAGCAGCCTACAGGGTAACTATGGCTACACCTTC
TRBV5-6	16	TRBJ2-7	NA	TRBD1	CASSDATGALIYEQYF	TGTGCCAGCAGCGACGCCACAGGGGCCCTGATCTACGAGCAGTACTTC
TRBV5-5	13	TRBJ1-2	NA	NA	CASSYGPHEGYTF	TGTGCCAGCAGCTACGGGCCCCATGAGGGCTACACCTTC
TRBV28	12	TRBJ2-7	NA	NA	CASRLEGREQYF	TGTGCCAGCAGGCTTGAGGGGCGCGAGCAGTACTTC
TRBV28	13	TRBJ2-2	NA	NA	CASKLENTGELFF	TGTGCCAGCAAGTTGGAGAACACCGGGGAGCTGTTTTTT
TRBV25-1	14	TRBJ1-2	NA	NA	CASSDWDRNYGYTF	TGTGCCAGCAGTGACTGGGACCGGAACTATGGCTACACCTTC
TRBV5-4	15	TRBJ2-5	NA	NA	CASSTGRQSQETQYF	TGTGCCAGCAGCACCGGACGCCAGAGCCAAGAGACCCAGTACTTC
TRBV7-3	22	TRBJ2-1	NA	TRBD2	CASSLFSSISGTGGRASNEQFF	TGTGCCAGCAGCTTATTCTCTTCAATTTCTGGAACCGGCGGGAGGGCCAGCAATGAGCAGTTCTTC
TRBV15	18	TRBJ2-7	NA	TRBD1	CATSRTKTGTGSIYEQYF	TGTGCCACCAGCAGAACTAAAACCGGGACAGGGTCTATCTACGAGCAGTACTTC
TRBV5-4	15	TRBJ2-3	NA	TRBD1	CASSLVQGATDTQYF	TGTGCCAGCAGCTTGGTCCAGGGGGCCACAGATACGCAGTATTTT
TRBV19	14	TRBJ1-1	NA	NA	CASKGTLSNAEAFF	TGTGCCAGTAAAGGGACCCTCTCGAACGCTGAAGCTTTCTTT
TRBV29-1	14	TRBJ1-1	NA	NA	CSVYGRTLNTEAFF	TGCAGCGTCTATGGGCGGACTTTGAACACTGAAGCTTTCTTT
TRBV29-1	12	TRBJ2-1	NA	NA	CSVVNYFNEQFF	TGCAGCGTTGTAAACTATTTCAATGAGCAGTTCTTC